This T cell receptor beta chain was retrieved from a study of cytomegalovirus exposure and HLA in healthy donors. CDR1 and CDR2 from the germline V gene are LGHNA and YNFKEQ. The CDR3 spans 14 residues. V gave up 0 bases and J gave up 2 bases, with 5 bases separating them. The PCR made use of 60 Vbeta and 13 Jbeta primers. Using immunoSEQ multiplex PCR, the repertoire was profiled, and TCRdb retains in-frame clones only, with some absent. The sample totals 65,000 to 85,000 clones. Study-wide results and limits: In a later analysis, specific HLA alleles were associated with over 15,000 TCR beta sequences at a 0.05 false discovery rate.

A note on this clone: Its antigen is not known.

Sequenced material: PBMCs. The V call is TRBV4-2, the J call TRBJ1-3; D gene ambiguous. This TCR came from a female donor in good health and CMV-seropositive. CDR3 residues: CASSQDGAGNTIYF. DNA of the CDR3: TGTGCCAGCAGCCAAGACGGTGCTGGAAACACCATATATTTT.